What follows is one TCR beta chain and its context. Other DNA sequences of this sample code for an identical CDR3. This entry is derived from a study of control samples from healthy donors and cancer patients. Germline V gene sequence: CDR1 MNHEY, CDR2 SVGAGI. This CDR3 comprises 15 residues. V shed 6 bases and J 0 bases; nucleotides not matched to a gene: 7. This table comes from immunoSEQ multiplex PCR, and its TCRdb copy is limited to in-frame clones, with some not included. The table lists 130,000 or so clones, roughly 89% of them singletons, with 6% to 9.5% in the top ten. Sequenced input: PBMCs. The sequence derives from a man aged 45-65 years with head and neck cancer. The chain uses TRBV6-5 and TRBJ2-7; 8 nucleotides line up with TRBD1. The CDR3 is CASRTGTGSSYEQYF. DNA for the CDR3: TGTGCCAGCAGAACCGGGACAGGATCCTCCTACGAGCAGTACTTC.